This TCR beta chain was obtained from a study of PD-1 blockade in classical Hodgkin lymphoma. Points from the study as a whole: In newly diagnosed patients, baseline TCR diversity was reportedly below that of healthy donors.

The V gene lost 1 base and the J gene lost 8 bases, with 11 bases spanning the gap. This CDR3 is built from 13 residues. Germline values: CDR1 SGHTA, CDR2 FQGNSA. Autologous stem cell transplantation was followed by relapse in every patient, and brentuximab vedotin exposure varied. TCRdb keeps only in-frame clones here, not all; method: immunoSEQ multiplex PCR. This table holds 25,000 to 30,000 clones, approximately 81% found once. Comment on this clone: The antigen remains undetermined.

The chain uses TRBV7-2 and TRBJ1-2; no firm D call. This clonotype was sampled from a human donor with classical Hodgkin lymphoma. The sequences come from peripheral blood mononuclear cells (PBMCs), collected before the second cycle of nivolumab. In DNA, the CDR3 is TGTGCCAGCAGCTTAGACAGCCAGTTGGGCTACACCTTC. As protein: CASSLDSQLGYTF.